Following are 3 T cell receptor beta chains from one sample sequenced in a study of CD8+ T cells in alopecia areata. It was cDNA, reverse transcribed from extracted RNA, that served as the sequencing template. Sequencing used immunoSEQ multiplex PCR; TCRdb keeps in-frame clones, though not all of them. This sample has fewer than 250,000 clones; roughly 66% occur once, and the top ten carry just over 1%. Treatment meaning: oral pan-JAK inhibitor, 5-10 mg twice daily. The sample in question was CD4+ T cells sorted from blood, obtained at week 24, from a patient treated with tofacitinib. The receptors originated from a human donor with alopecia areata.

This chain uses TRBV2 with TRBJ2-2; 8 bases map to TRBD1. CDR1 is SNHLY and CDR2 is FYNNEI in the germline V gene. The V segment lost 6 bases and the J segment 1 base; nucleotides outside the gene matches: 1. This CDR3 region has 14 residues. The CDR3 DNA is TGTGCCAGCAGAGGGACAGGGAACACCGGGGAGCTGTTTTTT. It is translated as CASRGTGNTGELFF.

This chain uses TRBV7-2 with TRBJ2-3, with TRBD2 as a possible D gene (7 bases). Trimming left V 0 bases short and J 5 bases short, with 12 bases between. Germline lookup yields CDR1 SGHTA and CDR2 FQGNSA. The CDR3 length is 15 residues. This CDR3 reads CASSLAGGRGDTQYF. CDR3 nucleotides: TGTGCCAGCAGCTTAGCCGGGGGGCGAGGAGATACGCAGTATTTT.

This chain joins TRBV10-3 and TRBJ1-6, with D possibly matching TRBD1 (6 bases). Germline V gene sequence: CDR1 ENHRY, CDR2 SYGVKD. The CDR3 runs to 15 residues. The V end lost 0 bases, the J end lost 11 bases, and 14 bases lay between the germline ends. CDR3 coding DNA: TGTGCCATCAGTGAGTCCAGGGGACAAGCAGCACCCCTCCACTTT. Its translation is CAISESRGQAAPLHF.